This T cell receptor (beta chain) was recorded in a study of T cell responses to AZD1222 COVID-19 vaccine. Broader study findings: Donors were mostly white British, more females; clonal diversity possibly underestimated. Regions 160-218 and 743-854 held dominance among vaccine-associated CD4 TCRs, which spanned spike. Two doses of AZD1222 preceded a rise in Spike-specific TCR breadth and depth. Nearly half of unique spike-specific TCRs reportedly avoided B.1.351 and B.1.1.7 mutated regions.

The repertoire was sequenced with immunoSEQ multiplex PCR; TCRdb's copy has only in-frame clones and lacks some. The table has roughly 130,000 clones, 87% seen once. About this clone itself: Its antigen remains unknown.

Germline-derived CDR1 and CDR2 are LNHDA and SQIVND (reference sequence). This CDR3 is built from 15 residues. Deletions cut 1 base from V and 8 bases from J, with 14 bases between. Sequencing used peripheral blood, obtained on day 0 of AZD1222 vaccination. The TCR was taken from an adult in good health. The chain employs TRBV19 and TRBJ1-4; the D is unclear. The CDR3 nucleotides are TGTGCCAGTAGTATAGCTCCGGGAGGAGGCGAAAAACTGTTTTTT. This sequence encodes CASSIAPGGGEKLFF.